This TCR beta chain was identified in a study of T cell clones after liver transplantation. About the research overall: TCRbeta sequencing after a pre-transplant mixed lymphocyte reaction identified graft-donor-reactive clones, later tracked in post-transplant blood.

Between the trimmed V and J ends, which lost 4 bases and 5 bases, there was a span of 11 bases. The germline gives CDR1 ENHRY, CDR2 SYGVKD. The CDR3 runs 13 residues. With regard to this clone: Its antigen is undetermined.

Overall study results and limits: A larger donor-reactive than third-party decline suggested partial antigen-specific deletion. Graft donor-reactive T cells possibly entered the graft instead of undergoing deletion. Small, mixed patient groups and varying post-transplant times limit these conclusions.

TCRdb's copy holds only in-frame clones and misses some; the assay was immunoSEQ multiplex PCR. Of about 75,000 clones listed, around four fifths are singletons. The material sequenced was CD4+ T cells from blood, taken 48 months after liver transplant. This TCR was sampled from a human patient who received a liver transplant. Some T cells may trace back to the graft donor. The V gene is TRBV10-3, the J gene TRBJ2-5, with D maybe TRBD2 (6 bases). CDR3 sequence: CAISALALETQYF. The CDR3 DNA reads as TGTGCCATCAGTGCTCTAGCGCTGGAGACCCAGTACTTC.